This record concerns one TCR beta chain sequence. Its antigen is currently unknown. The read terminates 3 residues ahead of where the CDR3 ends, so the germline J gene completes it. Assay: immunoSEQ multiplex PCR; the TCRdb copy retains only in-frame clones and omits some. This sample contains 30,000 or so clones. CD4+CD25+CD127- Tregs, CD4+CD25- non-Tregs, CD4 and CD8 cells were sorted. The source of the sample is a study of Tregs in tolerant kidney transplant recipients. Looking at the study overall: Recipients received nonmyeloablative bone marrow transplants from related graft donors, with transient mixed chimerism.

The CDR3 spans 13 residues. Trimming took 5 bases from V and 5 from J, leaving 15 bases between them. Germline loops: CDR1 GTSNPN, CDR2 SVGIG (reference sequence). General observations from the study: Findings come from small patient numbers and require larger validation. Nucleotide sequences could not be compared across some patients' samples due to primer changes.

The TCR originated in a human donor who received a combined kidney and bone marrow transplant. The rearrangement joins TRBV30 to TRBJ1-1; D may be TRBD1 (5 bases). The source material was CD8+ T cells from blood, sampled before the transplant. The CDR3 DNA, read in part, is TGTGCCTGGGGGGAGGGGAGCGGGACTGAA. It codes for CAWGEGSGTE. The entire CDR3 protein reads CAWGEGSGTEAFF. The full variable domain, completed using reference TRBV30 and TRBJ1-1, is SQTIHQWPATLVQPVGSPLSLECTVEGTSNPNLYWYRQAAGRGLQLLFYSVGIGQISSEVPQNLSASRPQDRQFILSSKKLLLSDSGFYLCAWGEGSGTEAFFGQGTRLTVV.